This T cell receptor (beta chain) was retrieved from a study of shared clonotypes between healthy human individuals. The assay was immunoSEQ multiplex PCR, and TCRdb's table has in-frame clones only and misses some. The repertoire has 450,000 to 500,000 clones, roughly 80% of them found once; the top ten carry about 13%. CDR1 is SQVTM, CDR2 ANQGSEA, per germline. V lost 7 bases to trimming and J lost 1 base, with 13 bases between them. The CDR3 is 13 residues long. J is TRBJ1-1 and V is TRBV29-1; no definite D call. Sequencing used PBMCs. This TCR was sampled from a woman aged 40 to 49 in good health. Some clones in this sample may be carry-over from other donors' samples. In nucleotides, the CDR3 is TGCAGCGCAACTGAGCGGGGGAACACTGAAGCTTTCTTT. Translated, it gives CSATERGNTEAFF.